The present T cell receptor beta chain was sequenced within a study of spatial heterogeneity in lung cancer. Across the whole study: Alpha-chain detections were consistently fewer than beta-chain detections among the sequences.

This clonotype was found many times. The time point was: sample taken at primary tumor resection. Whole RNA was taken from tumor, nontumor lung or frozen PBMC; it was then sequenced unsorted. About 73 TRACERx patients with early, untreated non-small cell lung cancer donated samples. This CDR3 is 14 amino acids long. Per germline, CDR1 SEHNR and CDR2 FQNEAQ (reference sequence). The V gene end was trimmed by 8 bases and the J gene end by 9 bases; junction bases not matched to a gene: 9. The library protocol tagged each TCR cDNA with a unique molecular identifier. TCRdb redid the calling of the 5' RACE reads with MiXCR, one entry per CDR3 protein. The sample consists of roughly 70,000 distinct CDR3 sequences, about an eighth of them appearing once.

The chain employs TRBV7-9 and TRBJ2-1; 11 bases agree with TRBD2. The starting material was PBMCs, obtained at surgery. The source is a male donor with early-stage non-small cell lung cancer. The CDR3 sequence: CASLSSGRAGEQFF. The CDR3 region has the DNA TGTGCCAGCCTAAGTAGCGGGAGGGCCGGTGAGCAGTTCTTC.